This T cell receptor beta chain emerged from a study of cytomegalovirus exposure and HLA in healthy donors (dated by TCRdb to 2016 to 2017). A note on the overall study: An earlier analysis of about 530 of the donors reported approximately 300 Gb of sequence data and 100 million to 120 million unique TCR beta sequences obtained from around 170 million T cells. An early release covering roughly 580 HLA-typed donors comprised about 320 gigabases of sequencing data and around 80 million unique TCR sequences. Among the approximately 430 genotyped donors, around 81% belonged to the genetic ancestry cluster associated with self-reported Caucasian donors. The study aimed to test whether signatures of past pathogen exposure could be identified by cataloging public T cell receptors. Using immunosequencing, the study profiled T cell repertoires from 666 subjects and related those repertoires to cytomegalovirus serostatus. Along with the approximately 620-subject first cohort, a separate validation cohort of over a hundred different subjects was used. To predict cytomegalovirus infection status, the study combined high-throughput TCR immunosequencing, statistical association of individual TCRs with disease status, and machine learning. In a later analysis, previously published TCR beta repertoires from 666 donors were re-analyzed and high-resolution HLA genotyping was added so that TCR occurrence patterns could be studied. Rather than drawing on any new phenotypic data, the later analysis identified candidate immune exposures from TCR beta sequences and the way those sequences occurred across donors. To decide whether each TCR beta V gene segment behaved as functional or pseudogenic, an earlier analysis of approximately 620 of the donors relied on high-throughput TCR beta sequencing. Donor age, sex, ethnicity and CMV serostatus were compiled together with the repertoire data. A later genetic analysis used genome-wide SNP genotypes for about three fifths of the 666 donors, treating that subset as a discovery cohort. All discovery cohort repertoires had been generated using a single sequencing platform. Class I and class II HLA loci were covered by the typing at four-digit resolution. The number of donors typed differed by locus, with about 629-640 for A, B, C, DRB1 and DQB1, 522 for DQA1, nearly 610 for DPA1, and some 440 for DPB1. Four or five DR-DQ haplotypes were handled as single units for association and clustering because linkage in the cohort was strong. Among about 370 genotyped donors of the cohort, an average of approximately 240,000 unique TCR beta nucleotide sequences was sequenced per donor, of which about 19% were non-productive.

The library was prepared using the immunoSEQ multiplex PCR assay. For the multiplex PCR, a mixture combining 60 forward primers for TCR Vbeta segments and 13 reverse primers for TCR Jbeta segments was used. A multiplex PCR assay on genomic DNA amplified the CDR3 region of rearranged TCR beta genes. The amplified TCR beta libraries were sequenced on the Illumina HiSeq System as 87-base-pair reads. On the authors' methods: A later analysis tallied 75 million to 85 million unique TCR beta chains across the approximately 670 repertoires, and approximately 9.9 million of those chains were shared by two or more donors. A nearest-neighbor algorithm error-corrected the raw reads and collapsed the reads into unique sequences, merging closely related sequences to remove PCR and sequencing errors. V, D and J gene segments were assigned by aligning CDR3 sequences to IMGT reference sequences. For a sequence to be retained, a match of at least six nucleotides was required to both a V gene segment and a J gene segment. Rearrangements were classified as productive when the CDR3 lacked stop codons and remained in frame with V and J, and all other rearrangements were classified as non-productive. Following IMGT convention, CDR3 was defined as the stretch from the second conserved V-encoded cysteine to the conserved J-encoded phenylalanine. The earlier analysis of 500 to 750 of the donors excluded any sequence lacking an unambiguous match to a single V gene segment. An earlier analysis of about 590 of the donors classified V segments as functional when productive rearrangements were above 56.7% and as segregating when the standard deviation between donors was above 5%. To diagnose cytomegalovirus status from the catalog of TCR beta chain sequences, a statistical classification framework was built. A later analysis assigned V and J genes by comparing TCR nucleotide sequences with IMGT/GENE-DB human TR gene sequences. A later analysis assigned CDR3 sequences and most-parsimonious VDJ recombination scenarios with the TCRdist pipeline. In a later analysis, each TCR beta chain was defined by its CDR3 amino acid sequence together with its V-gene family, and reads without a unique V-gene family were excluded. As a way to deal with suspected cross-contamination and a sequencing artifact, a later analysis dropped nearly 600 nucleotide sequences that were highly shared and had low generation probability. For each public chain, a later analysis derived a clonal expansion index from normalized ranks of inferred template counts within each repertoire. Generation probabilities in a later analysis came from a VDJ recombination model fitted to out-of-frame rearrangements, and those results were checked against IGoR. In a later analysis, TCR-TCR, TCR-HLA and TCR-CMV co-occurrence was scored with hypergeometric tests, and a repertoire-size bias correction was applied to TCR pairs. False discovery rates were estimated in a later analysis by permuting HLA or CMV assignments 20 times. A later analysis grouped co-occurring TCRs with DBSCAN, adding TCRdist sequence similarity when clustering within HLA-allele-positive subsets. Repertoires with fewer than 30,000 or more than 120,000 public chains were left out of co-occurrence clustering, as were five repertoires with anomalous nucleotide sharing. TCRdb stores this immuneACCESS table with in-frame sequences only. Part of the clones is absent; in the studies checked, under half of the shortfall reflects unresolved V genes, and no reason is known for the rest. V, J and clone size are taken as reported in that table, and D and trimming were inferred from the DNA itself. The sample yields more than 100,000 clones; 80% were counted once. Of the sample, 7.5% to 9% is held by the ten largest clones.

Study-level results and caveats: Because counts were too low, 15 or so rarely observed V segments, including chromosome 9 orphons, were excluded from the earlier analysis of around 590 of the donors. For the cohort, immune exposure information was limited to CMV serostatus. At a false discovery rate of 0.05, a later analysis linked about 16,000 TCR beta sequences to specific HLA alleles. Compared with equally common non-associated chains, HLA-associated TCR beta chains in a later analysis were more clonally expanded and had lower generation probabilities. Sequencing depth was assumed to be roughly uniform across donors in the presence/absence analyses, though that assumption may not hold. The classifier was reported to diagnose cytomegalovirus status with high specificity and sensitivity in both the original and validation cohorts. A further reported finding was that TCR beta sequences accurately predicted the HLA-A and HLA-B alleles for most subjects in the first cohort. According to a later analysis, most CMV-associated TCR beta chains appeared to be HLA-restricted, and the HLA associations seemed to be driven largely by CMV exposure. In this cohort, only TCR beta chains were sequenced, and detectable features were limited by the absence of alpha or paired-chain data. A later analysis reported that several top co-occurrence clusters appeared linked to parvovirus B19, influenza, CMV and Epstein-Barr virus. Because HLA typing was unavailable for some donors at each locus, only the typed subset was used in association tests. The study gave a list of some 150 TCR beta chains associated with cytomegalovirus. A later analysis found that TCR association rates varied across HLA loci, with DRB1 alleles showing the most associated TCRs and HLA-C alleles the fewest. Three of the identified cytomegalovirus-associated TCR beta chains were confirmed in vitro to be specific for cytomegalovirus antigens. A later genetic analysis reported fewer N-insertions in productive TCRs among donors in an Asian-associated ancestry cluster than the approximately 670-donor mean. An association between a missense DCLRE1C variant and V-gene and J-gene trimming of TCR beta chains was found in a later genetic analysis and replicated in an independent cohort. Some IMGT-functional V segments, including TRBV6-2 and TRBV6-3, could not be distinguished by the 87-base-pair reads and were therefore excluded. In an earlier analysis of approximately 590 of the donors, most TCR beta V segments appeared in productive rearrangements about 87% or about 30% of the time, broadly matching IMGT annotations. Correlated functional status among segregating V segments might reflect linkage disequilibrium, but an unknown experimental factor could not be ruled out. Most TCR sequences were seen in very few donors, while some public TCRs were found in many individuals. The authors suggested that the approach could potentially be generalized to other disease states and immunological phenotypes. When HLA alleles, especially DR and DQ, strongly co-occurred, TCR associations were difficult to assign to individual alleles. The sequencing pipeline was judged likely to have produced a cluster of highly shared sequence variants as a technical artifact.

V lost 4 bases and J lost 4 bases, and the count of bases not matched to a germline gene is 6. Reading the germline V gene (reference sequence) gives CDR1 MNHNY and CDR2 SVGAGI. Taken from cysteine to phenylalanine, the CDR3 has 15 residues. Only the CDR3 region is kept as DNA, spanning 45 bases read in frame from base 1. About this clone: What this receptor recognizes is not known. No base quality information exists; no much larger clone differs at one position.

The cohort consisted of hundreds of healthy bone marrow donors. Cohort members were all nominally healthy when sampled, although unrecorded immune exposures were likely present. The donor was CMV seropositive and was included in the group of 250 to 350 seropositive cohort members. A peripheral blood sample was provided by each donor, and peripheral blood mononuclear cells were used for TCR beta sequencing. Genomic DNA was extracted from the blood cell samples with the Qiagen DNeasy Blood Extraction Kit. The V and J segments used are TRBV6-6 and TRBJ2-1, with TRBD2 identical over 8 junction bases. Sequencing was performed on PBMCs. The sequence derives from a female donor in good health and CMV-seropositive. The nucleotide sequence reads TGTGCCAGCAGTTCCTCGGGGGGGCGTTACAATGAGCAGTTCTTC. This translates into CASSSSGGRYNEQFF.